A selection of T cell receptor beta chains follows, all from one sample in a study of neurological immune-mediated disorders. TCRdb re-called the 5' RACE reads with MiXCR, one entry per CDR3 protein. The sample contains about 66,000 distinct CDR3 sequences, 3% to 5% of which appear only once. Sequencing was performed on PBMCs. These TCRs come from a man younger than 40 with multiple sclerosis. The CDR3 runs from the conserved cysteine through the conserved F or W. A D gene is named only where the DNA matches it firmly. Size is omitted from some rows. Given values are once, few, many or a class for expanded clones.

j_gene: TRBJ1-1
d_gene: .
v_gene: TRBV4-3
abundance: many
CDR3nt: TGCGCCAGCAGCCAAGGCCTAAAAGGGGGCACTGAAGCTTTCTTT
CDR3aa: CASSQGLKGGTEAFF

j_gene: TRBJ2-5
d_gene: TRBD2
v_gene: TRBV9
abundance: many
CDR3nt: TGTGCCAGCAGCATTAGCGGGGGGGCCGGTGAGACCCAGTACTTC
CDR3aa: CASSISGGAGETQYF

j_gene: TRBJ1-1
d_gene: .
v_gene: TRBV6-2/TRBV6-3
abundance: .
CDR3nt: TGTGCCAGCAGAAGGGGGATGAACACTGAAGCTTTCTTT
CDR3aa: CASRRGMNTEAFF

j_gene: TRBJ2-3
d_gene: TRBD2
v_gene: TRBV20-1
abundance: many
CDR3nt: TGCAGTGCACCGGGACTAACCGCCCTCGATACGCAGTATTTT
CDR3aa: CSAPGLTALDTQYF

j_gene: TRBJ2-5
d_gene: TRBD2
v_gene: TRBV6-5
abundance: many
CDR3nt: TGTGCCAGCAGCAGGACTAGCGGGGGGCCGGGAGAGACCCAGTACTTC
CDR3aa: CASSRTSGGPGETQYF

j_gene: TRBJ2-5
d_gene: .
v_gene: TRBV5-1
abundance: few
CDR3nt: TGCGCCAGCAGCACGTCAGGGTTTCAAGAGACCCAGTACTTC
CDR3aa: CASSTSGFQETQYF

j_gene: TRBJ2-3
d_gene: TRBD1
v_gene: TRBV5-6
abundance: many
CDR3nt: TGTGCCAGCAGACGGGGACAGGAATACACAGATACGCAGTATTTT
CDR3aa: CASRRGQEYTDTQYF

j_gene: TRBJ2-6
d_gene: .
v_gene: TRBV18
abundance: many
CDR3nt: TGTGCCAGCTCACCCCTCCGCGGCTCTGGGGCCAACGTCCTGACTTTC
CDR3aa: CASSPLRGSGANVLTF

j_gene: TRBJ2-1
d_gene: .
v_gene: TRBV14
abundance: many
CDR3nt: TGTGCCAGCAGCCAAGGGCCCAGCGCAAACTCCTACAATGAGCAGTTCTTC
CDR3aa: CASSQGPSANSYNEQFF

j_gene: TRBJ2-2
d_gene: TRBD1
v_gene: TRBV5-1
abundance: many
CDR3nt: TGCGCCAGCAGCTCGGGACAGACGAACACCGGGGAGCTGTTTTTT
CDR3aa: CASSSGQTNTGELFF

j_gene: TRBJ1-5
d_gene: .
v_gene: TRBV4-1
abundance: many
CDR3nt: TGCGCCAGCAGCCAACTGACAGGTCAGCCCCAGCATTTT
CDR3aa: CASSQLTGQPQHF

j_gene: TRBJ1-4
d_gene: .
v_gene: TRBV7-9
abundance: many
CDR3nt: TGTGCCAGCAGCTTAGCGGGGGCTAATGAAAAACTGTTTTTT
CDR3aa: CASSLAGANEKLFF

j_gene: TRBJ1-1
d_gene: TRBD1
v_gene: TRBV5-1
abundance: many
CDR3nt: TGCGCCAGCAGCTTGGGAGGGGGCGCGAACACTGAAGCTTTCTTT
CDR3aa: CASSLGGGANTEAFF

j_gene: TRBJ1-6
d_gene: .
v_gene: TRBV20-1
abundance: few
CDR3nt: TGCAGTGCTAGAGATTTCGTAAGGGTCCGAGGATCACCCCTCAACTTT
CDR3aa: CSARDFVRVRGSPLNF

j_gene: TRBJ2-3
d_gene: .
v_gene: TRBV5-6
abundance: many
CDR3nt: TGTGCCAGCAGCTTGGACGGGGATCCTAGCACAGATACGCAGTATTTT
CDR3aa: CASSLDGDPSTDTQYF

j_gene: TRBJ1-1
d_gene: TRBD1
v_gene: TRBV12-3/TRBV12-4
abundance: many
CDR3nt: TGTGCCAGCAGTACCAGGGACAGATTGAACACTGAAGCTTTCTTT
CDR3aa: CASSTRDRLNTEAFF

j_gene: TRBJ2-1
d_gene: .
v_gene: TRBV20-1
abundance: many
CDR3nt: TGCAGTGCTACAATGATGAGGTACAATGAGCAGTTCTTC
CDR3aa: CSATMMRYNEQFF

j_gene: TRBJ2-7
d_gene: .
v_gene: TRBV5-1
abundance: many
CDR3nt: TGCGCCAGCACGCCCTACGAGCAGTACTTC
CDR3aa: CASTPYEQYF

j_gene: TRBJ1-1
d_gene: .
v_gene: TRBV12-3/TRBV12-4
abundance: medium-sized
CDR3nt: TGTGCCAGCAGCTGGGGGAGGAACACTGAAGCTTTCTTT
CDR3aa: CASSWGRNTEAFF

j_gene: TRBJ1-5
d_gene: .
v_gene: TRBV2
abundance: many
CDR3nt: TGTGCCAGCAACGAGTATAGCAATCAGCCCCAGCATTTT
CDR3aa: CASNEYSNQPQHF

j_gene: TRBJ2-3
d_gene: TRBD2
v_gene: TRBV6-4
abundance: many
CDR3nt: TGTGCCAGCAGCACCGGGGGGGATACAGATACGCAGTATTTT
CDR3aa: CASSTGGDTDTQYF

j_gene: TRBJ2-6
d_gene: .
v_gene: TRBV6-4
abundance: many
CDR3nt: TGTGCCAGCAGTGAGGGGGCTGGGGCCAACGTCCTGACTTTC
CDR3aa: CASSEGAGANVLTF